Here is one T cell receptor beta chain with its context. The antigen it recognizes is unknown. Per-nucleotide qualities are absent, and no much larger clonotype sits a single base away. This sample is drawn from a study of blood T cell repertoires in COVID-19 (TCRdb year 2020). Looking at the study overall: Samples from collaborators originated in the United States, Italy and Spain and spanned both the acute and convalescent phases of COVID-19. The prospective study material was composed of cDNA or gDNA derived from T cells, B-cell-depleted T cells, or PBMCs. Deeply sampled blood TCRbeta repertoires from subjects exposed to, actively infected with, or recovered from COVID-19 were included in the dataset. The repertoires were made available in a free public database intended to serve as a resource for research on the immune response to SARS-CoV-2. Samples came from the ongoing ImmuneRACE study (first 160 participants) plus 1,254 subjects from 6 global collaborators. Nearly every sample came with metadata listing a de-identified subject ID, COVID-19 status, age in years and sex. Where HLA class I and class II types were available, the types were taken from metadata supplied by the sample provider, not from assay-based typing. Overall results and qualifications from the work: How much clinical and demographic metadata was included differed by source and by participant, and the metadata was provided uncurated.

TCRbeta CDR3 regions were amplified from genomic DNA by means of the immunoSEQ Assay, a bias-controlled multiplex PCR. In the original analysis: Nucleated cell counts per sample were estimated from amplification of reference gene primers within the assay. Sequence reads were collapsed and filtered to measure the absolute abundance of every unique TCRbeta CDR3 rearrangement. For each sample, productive Simpson clonality was calculated by taking the square root of Simpson's diversity index across productive rearrangements. The immuneACCESS repertoire file appears here via TCRdb, limited to in-frame rearrangements. These files lack a portion of the clones; in checked studies, under half of the deficit traces to unresolved V genes, and the cause of the others is not known. The V and J calls and clone size are taken from that table; D and trimming were inferred from the DNA. This sample holds about 130,000 clones; 65% to 85% were observed only once. The ten top clones hold approximately 18% of the sample.

One collaborating source in Seattle enrolled patients while the patients were actively infected and followed the patients over time throughout the course of disease. Each collaborating institution followed its own protocols to collect whole blood in K2EDTA tubes. For TCRbeta analysis, collaborator samples were shipped as frozen whole blood, as isolated PBMCs, or as DNA extracted from either sample type. The TCR was taken from a young man with COVID-19, enrolled during active disease. Specimen: peripheral blood.

The nucleotide sequence reads as follows: TGTGCCAGCAGTGATGTGGGACAGGCCATATCCCCCCAGCATTTT. It codes for CASSDVGQAISPQHF. Here the chain combines TRBV2 and TRBJ1-5, and TRBD1 aligns with 8 junction nucleotides. From cysteine to phenylalanine, the CDR3 is 15 amino acids long. Only CDR3 DNA is held: 45 bases, read in frame from base 1. The germline V gene provides CDR1 SNHLY and CDR2 FYNNEI. The V end gives up 3 bases and the J end 10 bases, leaving 11 bases in the junction not matched to a gene.